The clone carrying this T cell receptor beta chain was recorded at least ten times. One entry per CDR3 protein, called by TCRdb with MiXCR from the 5' RACE reads. The sample lists approximately 220,000 distinct CDR3 sequences, 10% to 13% seen once, with about 19% in the top ten. This specimen comes from a study of CD8 T cells in ankylosing spondylitis. The sequencing input was blood, either unsorted or a sorted T cell fraction (not recorded which). The source is a male donor with ankylosing spondylitis or in good health (not recorded which).

The CDR3, as DNA: TGTGCCAGCAGTGAGGTGGGACATCTTAGCACAGATACGCAGTATTTT. It translates to CASSEVGHLSTDTQYF. The V call is TRBV9, the J call TRBJ2-3, with D possibly being TRBD1 (6 bases). Trimming removed 5 bases at V and 0 bases at J, with 16 bases between. The germline V gene encodes CDR1 SGDLS and CDR2 YYNGEE. CDR3 length equals 16 residues.